The rows below give T cell receptor beta chains drawn from one sample of a study. TCRdb processed the 5' RACE reads anew with MiXCR; each CDR3 protein has one entry. The data hold 62,000 or so distinct CDR3 sequences, with roughly 23% observed a single time. The sequencing input was memory CD4+ T cells sorted from a lymph node. These receptors were collected from a female donor with breast cancer. Both conserved end residues are part of each CDR3. D genes are given only for firm matches. A clone size is listed for some rows: how often the clone was seen (once, few, many), or a class if it is expanded.

v_call,j_call,d_call,clone_size,cdr3_nt,cdr3_aa
TRBV5-5,TRBJ1-2,-,-,TGTGCCAGCAGCCGCCCCCCGGGTCACTATGGCTACACCTTC,CASSRPPGHYGYTF
TRBV6-2/TRBV6-3,TRBJ1-2,-,few,TGTGCCAGCAGTTACTCGTCAGGGGTCTATGGCTACACCTTC,CASSYSSGVYGYTF
TRBV28,TRBJ2-7,TRBD1,few,TGTGCCAGCAGTCGACAGGGTATCCATTACGAGCAGTACTTC,CASSRQGIHYEQYF
TRBV7-2,TRBJ2-5,-,-,TGTGCCAGCAGCCCCGTTAAGGAGACCCAGTACTTC,CASSPVKETQYF
TRBV11-3,TRBJ2-2,-,-,TGTGCCAGCAGTTTAACAGGCTACACCGGGGAGCTGTTTTTT,CASSLTGYTGELFF
TRBV6-2/TRBV6-3,TRBJ2-1,TRBD2,-,TGTGCCAGCAGTCCTAGGACTAGCGGGCACTACAATGAGCAGTTCTTC,CASSPRTSGHYNEQFF
TRBV2,TRBJ1-5,-,few,TGTGCCAGCAGTGATAGCAGGGACCAGCCCCAGCATTTT,CASSDSRDQPQHF
TRBV9,TRBJ1-1,TRBD1,-,TGTGCCAGCAGCGGACAGGGTAGAGGGAACACTGAAGCTTTCTTT,CASSGQGRGNTEAFF
TRBV7-8,TRBJ1-5,TRBD1,many,TGTGCCAGCAGCCGCGGGACAGGGGAGAATCAGCCCCAGCATTTT,CASSRGTGENQPQHF
TRBV20-1,TRBJ2-3,-,few,TGCAGTGCTAGTTTGAGTTGGGATACGCAGTATTTT,CSASLSWDTQYF
TRBV5-1,TRBJ2-7,-,few,TGCGCCAGCAGCTTGCGGGTTACCCACGAGCAGTACTTC,CASSLRVTHEQYF
TRBV6-2/TRBV6-3,TRBJ1-2,-,few,TGTGCCAGCAGTGTACGATCGTATGGCTACACCTTC,CASSVRSYGYTF
TRBV7-9,TRBJ1-5,-,many,TGTGCCAGCAGCTTAGGTGTAGATAGGAATCAGCCCCAGCATTTT,CASSLGVDRNQPQHF
TRBV5-1,TRBJ1-1,-,-,TGCGCCAGCAGCTCTATCAACCCAAGTATGAACACTGAAGCTTTCTTT,CASSSINPSMNTEAFF
TRBV6-1,TRBJ1-5,-,many,TGTGCCAGCAGTGAACGGACAGCCGCCGATCAGCCCCAGCATTTT,CASSERTAADQPQHF
TRBV14,TRBJ1-1,-,few,TGTGCCAGCAGCCCTCCAAAAGTGATGAACACTGAAGCTTTCTTT,CASSPPKVMNTEAFF
TRBV7-8,TRBJ2-3,TRBD1,many,TGTGCCAGCAGCTTAGGCCGACAGGGCCGTACTAGCACAGATACGCAGTATTTT,CASSLGRQGRTSTDTQYF
TRBV7-9,TRBJ2-5,-,-,TGTGCCAGCGGCTTAGGCTATTCGGCGGAGACCCAGTACTTC,CASGLGYSAETQYF
TRBV20-1,TRBJ2-7,-,-,TGCAGTGCAACCCTGGACAGCTACGAGCAGTACTTC,CSATLDSYEQYF
TRBV20-1,TRBJ2-1,-,few,TGCAGTGCTAGTCAGAGAGCGGATGAGCAGTTCTTC,CSASQRADEQFF
TRBV20-1,TRBJ2-2,-,once,TGCAGTGCTAGTTCAGTAGGCTTCAACACCGGGGAGCTGTTTTTT,CSASSVGFNTGELFF
TRBV30,TRBJ1-6,TRBD1,-,TGTGCCTGGACCGGGACAGGAGATTCACCCCTCCACTTT,CAWTGTGDSPLHF
TRBV6-1,TRBJ1-5,TRBD1,-,TGTGCTAGCAACCGACAGGGAGGGAATAGCAATCAGCCCCAGCATTTT,CASNRQGGNSNQPQHF
TRBV20-1,TRBJ2-3,TRBD2,-,TGCAGTGCAAGATCTAGCGGGAGGGTCTCTAGCACAGATACGCAGTATTTT,CSARSSGRVSSTDTQYF
TRBV5-5,TRBJ2-3,-,many,TGTGCCAGCAGCTTGAATAGCGGAACAGATACGCAGTATTTT,CASSLNSGTDTQYF
TRBV7-9,TRBJ1-5,-,-,TGTGCCAGCAGCTTAGGATATTCCGTGGGGAATCAGCCCCAGCATTTT,CASSLGYSVGNQPQHF